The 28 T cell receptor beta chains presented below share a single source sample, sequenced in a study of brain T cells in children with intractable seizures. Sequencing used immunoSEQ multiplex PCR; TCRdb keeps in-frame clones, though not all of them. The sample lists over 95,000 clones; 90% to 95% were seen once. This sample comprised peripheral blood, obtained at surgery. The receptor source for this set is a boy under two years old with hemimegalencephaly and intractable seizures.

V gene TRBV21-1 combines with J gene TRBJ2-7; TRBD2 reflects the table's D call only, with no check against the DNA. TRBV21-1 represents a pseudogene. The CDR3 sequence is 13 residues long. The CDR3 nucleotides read TGTGCCAGCAGCCCTAAGGTGGGGGGTGAGCAGTACTTC. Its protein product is CASSPKVGGEQYF.

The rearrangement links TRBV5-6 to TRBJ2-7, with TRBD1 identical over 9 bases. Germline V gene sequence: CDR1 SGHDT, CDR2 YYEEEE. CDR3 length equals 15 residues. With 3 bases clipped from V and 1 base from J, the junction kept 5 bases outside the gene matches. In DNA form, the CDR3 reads TGTGCCAGCAGCTCCCCGGGACAGGGATCCTACGAGCAGTACTTC. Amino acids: CASSSPGQGSYEQYF.

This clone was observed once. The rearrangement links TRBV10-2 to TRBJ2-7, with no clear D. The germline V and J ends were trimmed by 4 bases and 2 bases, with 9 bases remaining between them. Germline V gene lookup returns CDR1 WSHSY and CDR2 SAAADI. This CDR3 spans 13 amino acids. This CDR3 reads CASSAGPPYEQYF. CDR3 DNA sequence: TGCGCCAGCAGTGCAGGCCCACCCTACGAGCAGTACTTC.

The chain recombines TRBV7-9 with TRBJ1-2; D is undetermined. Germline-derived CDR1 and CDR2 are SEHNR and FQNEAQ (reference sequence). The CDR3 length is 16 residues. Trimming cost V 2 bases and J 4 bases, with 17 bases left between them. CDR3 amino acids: CASSLMGQDDAYGYTF. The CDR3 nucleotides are TGTGCCAGCAGCTTAATGGGTCAGGACGACGCCTATGGCTACACCTTC. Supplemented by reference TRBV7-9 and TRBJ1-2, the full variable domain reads DTGVSQNPRHKITKRGQNVTFRCDPISEHNRLYWYRQTLGQGPEFLTYFQNEAQLEKSRLLSDRFSAERPKGSFSTLEIQRTEQGDSAMYLCASSLMGQDDAYGYTFGSGTRLTVV.

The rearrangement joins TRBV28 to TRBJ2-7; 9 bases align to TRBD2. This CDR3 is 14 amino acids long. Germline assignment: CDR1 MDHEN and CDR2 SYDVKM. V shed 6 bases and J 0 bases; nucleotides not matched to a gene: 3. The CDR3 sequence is CASRRGLASYEQYF. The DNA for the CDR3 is TGTGCCAGCAGGCGGGGACTAGCCTCCTACGAGCAGTACTTC.

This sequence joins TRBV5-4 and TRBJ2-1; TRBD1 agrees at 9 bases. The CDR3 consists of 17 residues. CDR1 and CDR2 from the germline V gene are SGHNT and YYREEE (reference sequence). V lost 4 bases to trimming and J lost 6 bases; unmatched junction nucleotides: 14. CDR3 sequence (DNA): TGTGCCAGCAGCCCCCGGGACAGGGCGATAAGAGGCAATGAGCAGTTCTTC. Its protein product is CASSPRDRAIRGNEQFF. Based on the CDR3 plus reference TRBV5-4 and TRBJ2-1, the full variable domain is ETGVTQSPTHLIKTRGQQVTLRCSSQSGHNTVSWYQQALGQGPQFIFQYYREEENGRGNFPPRFSGLQFPNYSSELNVNALELDDSALYLCASSPRDRAIRGNEQFFGPGTRLTVL.

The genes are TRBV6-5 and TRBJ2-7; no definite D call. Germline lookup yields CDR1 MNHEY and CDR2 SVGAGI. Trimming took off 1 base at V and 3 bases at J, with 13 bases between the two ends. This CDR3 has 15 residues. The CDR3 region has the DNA TGTGCCAGCAGTTACTTTTCCGGCAGGAACTACGAGCAGTACTTC. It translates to CASSYFSGRNYEQYF.

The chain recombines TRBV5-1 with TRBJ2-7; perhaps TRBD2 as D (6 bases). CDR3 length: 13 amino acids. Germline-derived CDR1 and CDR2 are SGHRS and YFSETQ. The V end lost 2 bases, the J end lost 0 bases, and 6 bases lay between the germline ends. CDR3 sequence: CASSLAGSYEQYF. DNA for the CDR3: TGCGCCAGCAGCTTAGCGGGCTCCTACGAGCAGTACTTC.

For the CDR3, the DNA is TGTGCCAGCAGCTTATATGGGGGTGGCGATATCAATGAGCAGTTCTTC. Amino acid sequence: CASSLYGGGDINEQFF. The rearrangement links TRBV7-2 to TRBJ2-1; TRBD1 or TRBD2 may be the D gene (5 bases each). With 2 bases removed from V and 6 bases from J, the gap between germline ends came to 17 bases. The CDR3 runs to 16 residues. Germline V gene lookup returns CDR1 SGHTA and CDR2 FQGNSA.

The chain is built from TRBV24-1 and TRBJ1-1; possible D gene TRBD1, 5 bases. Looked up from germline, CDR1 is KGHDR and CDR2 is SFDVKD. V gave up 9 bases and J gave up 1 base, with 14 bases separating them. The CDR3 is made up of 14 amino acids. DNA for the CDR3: TGTGCCACCCTACCCGGGGGGGGGAACACTGAAGCTTTCTTT. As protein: CATLPGGGNTEAFF.

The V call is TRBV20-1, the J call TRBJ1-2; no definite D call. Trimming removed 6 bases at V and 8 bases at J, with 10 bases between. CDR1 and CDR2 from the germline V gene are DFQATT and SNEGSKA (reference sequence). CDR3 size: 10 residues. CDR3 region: CSAGGRGYTF. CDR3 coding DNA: TGCAGTGCCGGAGGGCGGGGCTACACCTTC.

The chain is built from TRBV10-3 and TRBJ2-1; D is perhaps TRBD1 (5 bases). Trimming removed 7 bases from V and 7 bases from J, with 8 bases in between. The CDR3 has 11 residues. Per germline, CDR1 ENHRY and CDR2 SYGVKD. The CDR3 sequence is CAIKGLNEQFF. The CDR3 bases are TGTGCCATCAAGGGGTTGAATGAGCAGTTCTTC.

CDR3 DNA sequence: TGTGCCAGCTCACTATCGGACGGCAAAGAGACCCAGTACTTC. Amino acids: CASSLSDGKETQYF. This sequence joins TRBV18 and TRBJ2-5; no definite D call. Germline V gene lookup returns CDR1 KGHSH and CDR2 LQKENI. The V and J ends lost 4 bases and 3 bases respectively, with 12 bases between them. This CDR3 region has 14 residues.

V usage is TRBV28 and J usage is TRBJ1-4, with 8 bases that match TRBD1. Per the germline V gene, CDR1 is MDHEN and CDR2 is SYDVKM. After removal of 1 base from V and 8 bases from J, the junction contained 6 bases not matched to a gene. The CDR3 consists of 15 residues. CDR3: CASSLLGTGGEKLFF. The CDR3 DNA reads TGTGCCAGCAGTTTATTAGGGACAGGAGGAGAAAAACTGTTTTTT. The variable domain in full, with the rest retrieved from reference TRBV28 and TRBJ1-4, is DVKVTQSSRYLVKRTGEKVFLECVQDMDHENMFWYRQDPGLGLRLIYFSYDVKMKEKGDIPEGYSVSREKKERFSLILESASTNQTSMYLCASSLLGTGGEKLFFGSGTQLSVL.

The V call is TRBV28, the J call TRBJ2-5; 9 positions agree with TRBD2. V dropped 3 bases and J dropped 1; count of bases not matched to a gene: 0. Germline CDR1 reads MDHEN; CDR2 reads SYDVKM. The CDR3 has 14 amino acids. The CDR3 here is CASSLRGGQETQYF. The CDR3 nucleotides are TGTGCCAGCAGTTTGCGGGGGGGCCAAGAGACCCAGTACTTC.

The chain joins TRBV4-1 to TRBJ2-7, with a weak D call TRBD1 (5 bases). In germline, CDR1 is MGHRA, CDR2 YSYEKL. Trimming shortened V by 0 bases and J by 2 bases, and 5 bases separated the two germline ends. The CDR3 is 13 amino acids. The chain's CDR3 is CASSQDRAYEQYF. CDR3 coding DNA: TGCGCCAGCAGCCAAGACAGGGCCTACGAGCAGTACTTC.

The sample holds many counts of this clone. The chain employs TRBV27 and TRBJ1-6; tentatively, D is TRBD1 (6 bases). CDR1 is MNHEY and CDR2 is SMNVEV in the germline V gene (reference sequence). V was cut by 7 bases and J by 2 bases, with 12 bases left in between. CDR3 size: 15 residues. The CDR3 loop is CASMLQGPYNSPLHF. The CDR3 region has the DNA TGTGCCAGCATGCTACAGGGACCCTATAATTCACCCCTCCACTTT.

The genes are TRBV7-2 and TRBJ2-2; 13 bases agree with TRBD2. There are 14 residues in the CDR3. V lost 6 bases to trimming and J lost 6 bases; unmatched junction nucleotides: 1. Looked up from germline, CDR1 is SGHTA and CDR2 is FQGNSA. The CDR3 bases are TGTGCCAGCAGACTAGCGGGAGGGCCCGGGGAGCTGTTTTTT. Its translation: CASRLAGGPGELFF. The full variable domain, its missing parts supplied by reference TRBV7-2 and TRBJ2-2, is GAGVSQSPSNKVTEKGKDVELRCDPISGHTALYWYRQSLGQGLEFLIYFQGNSAPDKSGLPSDRFSAERTGGSVSTLTIQRTQQEDSAVYLCASRLAGGPGELFFGEGSRLTVL.

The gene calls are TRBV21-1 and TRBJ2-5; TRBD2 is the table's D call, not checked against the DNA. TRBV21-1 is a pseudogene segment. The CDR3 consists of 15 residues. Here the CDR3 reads CAPRGSGRGQETQYF. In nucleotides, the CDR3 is TGTGCCCCCAGGGGTAGCGGGAGGGGACAAGAGACCCAGTACTTC.

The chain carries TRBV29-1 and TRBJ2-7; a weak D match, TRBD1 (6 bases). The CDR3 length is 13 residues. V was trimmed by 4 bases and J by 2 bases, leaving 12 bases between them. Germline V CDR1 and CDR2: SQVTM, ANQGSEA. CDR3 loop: CSVGRDTTYEQYF. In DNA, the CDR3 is TGCAGCGTTGGCCGGGACACCACCTACGAGCAGTACTTC.

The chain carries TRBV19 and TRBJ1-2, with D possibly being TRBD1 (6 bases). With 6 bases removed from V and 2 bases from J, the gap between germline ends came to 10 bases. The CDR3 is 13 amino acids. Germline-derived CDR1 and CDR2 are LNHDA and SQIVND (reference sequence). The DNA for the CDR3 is TGTGCCAGTAGGGACAGTCCCAACTATGGCTACACCTTC. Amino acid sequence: CASRDSPNYGYTF.

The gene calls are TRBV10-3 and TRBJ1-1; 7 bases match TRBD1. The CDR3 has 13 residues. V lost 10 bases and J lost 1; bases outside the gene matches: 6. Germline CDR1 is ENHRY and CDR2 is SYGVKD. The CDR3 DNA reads TGTGCCACTAACAGGGGTCCGAACACTGAAGCTTTCTTT. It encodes CATNRGPNTEAFF.

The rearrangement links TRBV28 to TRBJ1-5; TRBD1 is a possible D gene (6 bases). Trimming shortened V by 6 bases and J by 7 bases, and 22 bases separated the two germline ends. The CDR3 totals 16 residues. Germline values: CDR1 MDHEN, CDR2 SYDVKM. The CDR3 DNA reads TGTGCCAGCAGCCATACAATTGGACAGTTTGGGCAGCCCCAGCATTTT. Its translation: CASSHTIGQFGQPQHF.

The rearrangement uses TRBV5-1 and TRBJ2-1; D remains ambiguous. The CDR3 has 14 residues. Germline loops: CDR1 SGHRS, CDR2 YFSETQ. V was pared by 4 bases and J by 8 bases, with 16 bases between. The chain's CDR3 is CASSPAHNSDEQFF. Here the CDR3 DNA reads TGCGCCAGCAGCCCCGCGCATAATTCGGATGAGCAGTTCTTC.

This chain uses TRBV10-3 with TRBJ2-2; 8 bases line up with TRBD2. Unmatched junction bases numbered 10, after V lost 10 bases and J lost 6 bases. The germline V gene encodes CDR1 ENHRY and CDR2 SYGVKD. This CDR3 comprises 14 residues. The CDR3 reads CATRSGNSAGELFF. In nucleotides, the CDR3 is TGTGCCACCCGTAGCGGGAACTCCGCCGGGGAGCTGTTTTTT.

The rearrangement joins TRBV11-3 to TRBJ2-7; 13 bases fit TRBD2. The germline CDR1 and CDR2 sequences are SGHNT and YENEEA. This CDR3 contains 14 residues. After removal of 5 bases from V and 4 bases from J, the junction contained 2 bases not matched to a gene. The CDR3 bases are TGTGCCAGCAGCGTACTAGCGGGAGGGTACGAGCAGTACTTC. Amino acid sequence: CASSVLAGGYEQYF.

The CDR3 sequence is CASSYGTVMNTEAFF. The CDR3 region has the DNA TGTGCCAGCAGTTACGGAACGGTCATGAACACTGAAGCTTTCTTT. The rearrangement uses TRBV6-5 and TRBJ1-1; the D is unclear. Per germline, CDR1 MNHEY and CDR2 SVGAGI. This CDR3 comprises 15 residues. Trimming took off 2 bases at V and 0 bases at J, with 10 bases between the two ends.

This CDR3 is CSATINYEQYF. The DNA for the CDR3 is TGCAGCGCGACAATAAACTACGAGCAGTACTTC. The J gene is TRBJ2-7, the V gene TRBV29-1, with D unclear. Germline assignment: CDR1 SQVTM and CDR2 ANQGSEA. The CDR3 covers 11 residues. Trimming took 7 bases from V and 3 from J, leaving 10 bases between them.